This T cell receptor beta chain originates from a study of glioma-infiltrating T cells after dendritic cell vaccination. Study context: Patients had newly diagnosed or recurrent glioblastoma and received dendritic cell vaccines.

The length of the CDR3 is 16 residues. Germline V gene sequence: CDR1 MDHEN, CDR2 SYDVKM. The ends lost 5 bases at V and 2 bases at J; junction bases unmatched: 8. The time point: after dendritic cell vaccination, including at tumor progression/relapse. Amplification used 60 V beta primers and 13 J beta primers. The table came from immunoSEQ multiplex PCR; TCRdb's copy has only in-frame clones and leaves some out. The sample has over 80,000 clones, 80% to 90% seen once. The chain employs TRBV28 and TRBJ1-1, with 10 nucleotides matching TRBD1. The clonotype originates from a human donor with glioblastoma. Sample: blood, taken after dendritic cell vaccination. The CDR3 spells CASSPSWTGGNTEAFF. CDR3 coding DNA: TGTGCCAGCAGTCCAAGTTGGACAGGGGGAAACACTGAAGCTTTCTTT.